This paragraph reports one T cell receptor beta chain. Its matching antigen is unknown. The sample is drawn from a study of cytomegalovirus exposure and HLA in healthy donors. Study-wide background: From HLA-typed donors, an early data release held roughly 80 million unique TCRs. Overall study results and limits: Per a prior analysis, the majority of TCR beta V segments were productive roughly 90% or roughly 30% of the time. Later analysis suggested links between common viral pathogens and several top significant clusters. Later genetic work tied a missense DCLRE1C variant to beta-chain V and J trimming.

CDR1 and CDR2 (germline): MDHEN, SYDVKM. Trimming took 4 bases from V and 4 from J, leaving 13 bases between them. CDR3 length: 14 amino acids. With 60 Vbeta and 13 Jbeta primers, the PCR was carried out. This table comes from immunoSEQ multiplex PCR, and its TCRdb copy is limited to in-frame clones, with some not included. Of more than 110,000 clones listed, roughly 75% are singletons. What was sequenced was PBMCs. The chain combines TRBV28 with TRBJ1-1, with D unclear. The TCR was taken from a man aged 35-49 years in good health and CMV-seropositive. The CDR3 region is CASSSRILGTEAFF. CDR3 nucleotide sequence: TGTGCCAGCAGTTCCAGGATCTTGGGCACTGAAGCTTTCTTT.